This TCR beta chain came from a study of shared clonotypes between healthy human individuals. Study as a whole: Those who served as donors were a couple of women and a few men between the ages of 18 and 49. Study-level findings and limits: Generally, naive subsets (rather than memory subsets) showed larger estimated richness.

With regard to this clone: Its antigen is currently unknown.

The V and J ends lost 5 bases and 5 bases, in that order; junction bases with no gene match: 11. The CDR3 is 15 amino acids. Germline assignment: CDR1 LGHNT and CDR2 FRNRAP. The protocol was immunoSEQ multiplex PCR, while the TCRdb copy is restricted to in-frame clones and leaves out a portion. Found here are some 1,900,000 clones, approximately 94% of them singletons; the top ten hold approximately 1.2%. Naive CD8 populations comprised CD45RO-negative cells positively selected for CCR7, excluding terminally differentiated effector memory CD45RA+ cells. Source material: naive CD8+ T cells sorted from blood. The TCR was taken from a young man in good health. V gene TRBV12-5 combines with J gene TRBJ1-2; 7 bases agree with TRBD1. The CDR3 nucleotides are TGTGCTAGTGGTCAACAGGGACAGAGTCGTTATGGCTACACCTTC. Protein product: CASGQQGQSRYGYTF.